This T cell receptor beta chain was profiled in a study of beta chain features in type 1 diabetes. Looking at the study overall: Cell yields, gender and age were comparable in patients and healthy donors. Study results and caveats: Naive, central memory and Treg TCRB repertoires seemed to resemble each other more closely in patients than they did in healthy donors. With patients and controls alike, PCR might favor shorter templates to an equal degree. There was a moderate but significant shortening of TCRB CDR3s in all four CD4+ subsets of Type 1 diabetes patients.

As for this clone: Antigen: not known.

Every bit of the isolated RNA underwent reverse transcription, so sequencing read expressed TCRB transcripts. The repertoire was sequenced with immunoSEQ multiplex PCR; TCRdb's copy has only in-frame clones and lacks some. The profile shows about 350,000 clones, roughly a fifth of them singletons. From germline, CDR1 is SGDLS and CDR2 YYNGEE. The CDR3 has 15 residues. J lost 4 bases, V lost 4 bases, and 4 bases had no gene match. The sequencing input was naive CD4+ T cells from blood. The rearrangement links TRBV9 to TRBJ2-7; 14 nucleotides line up with TRBD2. The sequence came from a woman between 18 and 29 years old in good health. CDR3 sequence: CASSMGLAGVYEQYF. DNA for the CDR3: TGTGCCAGCAGCATGGGACTAGCGGGAGTATACGAGCAGTACTTC.